This record looks at one TCR beta chain sequence and its context. Its antigen is unidentified. The study ran its PCR with 60 Vbeta and 13 Jbeta primers. The protocol was immunoSEQ multiplex PCR, while the TCRdb copy is restricted to in-frame clones and leaves out a portion. In the table there are more than 150,000 clones, around 72% of which are singletons. The CDR3 totals 16 residues. The germline V gene encodes CDR1 LGHNA and CDR2 YSLEER. Trimming removed 1 base from V and 7 bases from J; junction bases left unmatched: 7. This sample is drawn from a study of cytomegalovirus exposure and HLA in healthy donors. Whole-study findings and limits: In a later analysis, CMV-associated beta chains were mostly HLA-associated, it appeared.

Sequencing input: PBMCs. V usage is TRBV4-3 and J usage is TRBJ2-7; the match to TRBD2 covers 13 bases. The source is a middle-aged woman in good health and CMV-seropositive. The CDR3 DNA reads TGCGCCAGCAGCCAAGTAGGGGGACTAGCGGGGTCAGAGCAGTACTTC. It specifies CASSQVGGLAGSEQYF.